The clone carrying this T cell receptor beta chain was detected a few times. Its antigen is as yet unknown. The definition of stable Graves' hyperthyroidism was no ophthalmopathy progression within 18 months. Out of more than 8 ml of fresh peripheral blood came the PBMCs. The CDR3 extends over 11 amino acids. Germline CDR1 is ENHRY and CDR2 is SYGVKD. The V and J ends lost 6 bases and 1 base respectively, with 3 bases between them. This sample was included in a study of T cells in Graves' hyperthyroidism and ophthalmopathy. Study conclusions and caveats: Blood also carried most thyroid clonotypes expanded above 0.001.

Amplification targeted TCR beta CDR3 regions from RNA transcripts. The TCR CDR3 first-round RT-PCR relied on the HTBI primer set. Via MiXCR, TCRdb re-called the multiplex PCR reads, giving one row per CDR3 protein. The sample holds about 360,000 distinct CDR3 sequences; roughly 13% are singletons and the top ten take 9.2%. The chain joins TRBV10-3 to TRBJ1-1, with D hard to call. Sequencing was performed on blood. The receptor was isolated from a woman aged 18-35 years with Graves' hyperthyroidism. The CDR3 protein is CAIRQNTEAFF. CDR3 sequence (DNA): TGTGCCATCAGACAGAACACTGAAGCTTTCTTT.